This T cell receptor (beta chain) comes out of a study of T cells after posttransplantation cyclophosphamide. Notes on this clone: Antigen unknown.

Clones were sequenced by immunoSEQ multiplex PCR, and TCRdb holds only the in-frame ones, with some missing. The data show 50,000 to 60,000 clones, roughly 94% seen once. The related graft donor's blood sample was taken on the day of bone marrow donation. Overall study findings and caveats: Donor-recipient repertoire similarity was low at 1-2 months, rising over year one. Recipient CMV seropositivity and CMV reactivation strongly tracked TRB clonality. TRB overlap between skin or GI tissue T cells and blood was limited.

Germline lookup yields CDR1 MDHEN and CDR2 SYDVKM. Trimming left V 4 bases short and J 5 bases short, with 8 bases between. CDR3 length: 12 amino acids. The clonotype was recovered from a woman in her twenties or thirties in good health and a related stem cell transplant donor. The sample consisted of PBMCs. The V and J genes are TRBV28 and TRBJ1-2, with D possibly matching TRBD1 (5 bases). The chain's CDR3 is CASSSQGYGYTF. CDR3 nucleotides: TGTGCCAGCAGTTCCCAGGGATATGGCTACACCTTC.